This T cell receptor (beta chain) was identified in a study of cytomegalovirus exposure and HLA in healthy donors. Study-level findings and limits: The study recorded about 150 TCR beta chains that were cytomegalovirus-associated. Some public TCRs appeared in many individuals, while most sequences were rare. Later, an analysis found that TCR clusters from the first cohort tended to co-occur in the 120 validation repertoires.

The germline gives CDR1 SGDLS, CDR2 YYNGEE. The CDR3 has 15 amino acids. Losses at the gene ends were 0 bases for V and 8 bases for J; bases not matched to a gene: 5. TCRdb's copy holds only in-frame clones and misses some; the assay was immunoSEQ multiplex PCR. The table lists some 70,000 clones, roughly 80% of them singletons. About this clone itself: What it binds is unknown.

The sequence was collected from a man younger than 45 in good health and CMV-seronegative. What was sequenced was PBMCs. V gene TRBV9 combines with J gene TRBJ2-1; 10 nucleotides align to TRBD2. This CDR3 reads CASSVGASGSYEQFF. The DNA for the CDR3 is TGTGCCAGCAGCGTAGGAGCTAGCGGGAGTTATGAGCAGTTCTTC. The full variable domain, its missing parts supplied by reference TRBV9 and TRBJ2-1, is DSGVTQTPKHLITATGQRVTLRCSPRSGDLSVYWYQQSLDQGLQFLIQYYNGEERAKGNILERFSAQQFPDLHSELNLSSLELGDSALYFCASSVGASGSYEQFFGPGTRLTVL.